The 20 T cell receptor beta chains below come from one sample, sequenced in a study of CD8+CD57+ T cells in acquired aplastic anemia (dated by TCRdb to the late 2010s). Sequencing took place on an Illumina HiSeq 2000. TCR beta VDJ combination and CDR3 sequence profiling used genomic DNA as the template. In TCRdb, the public reads were trimmed at Q25 with fastp and aligned with MiXCR, with productive beta chains retained. Each entry merges the rows of one CDR3 protein and shows their most common DNA and genes. The sample table records hundreds of thousands of distinct CDR3 sequences; less than 35% of these occur just once. In total, the top ten clones hold around 0.82% of the sample. Expansion of CD8+CD57+ cells had been shown by flow cytometry in the patients chosen for sequencing. The specimen sequenced was sorted CD4+, CD8+, or CD8+CD57+ T cells (not recorded which) from PBMCs. These receptors were obtained from a human donor with aplastic anemia.

This clonotype has at least ten counts. The chain links TRBV2 to TRBJ2-7; 8 nucleotides align to TRBD1. This CDR3 contains 14 residues. CDR1 SNHLY and CDR2 FYNNEI come from the germline V gene. The trim removed 6 bases at V and 5 bases at J, leaving 9 bases unmatched. This chain's CDR3 is CASRVTGVLNEQYF. The CDR3 DNA reads TGTGCCAGCAGAGTGACAGGGGTTCTCAACGAGCAGTACTTC. The entire variable domain, with the rest obtained from reference TRBV2 and TRBJ2-7, is as follows: EPEVTQTPSHQVTQMGQEVILRCVPISNHLYFYWYRQILGQKVEFLVSFYNNEISEKSEIFDDQFSVERPDGSNFTLKIRSTKLEDSAMYFCASRVTGVLNEQYFGPGTRLTVT.

This clonotype was detected ten times or more. V usage is TRBV7-3 and J usage is TRBJ2-7, with TRBD1 matching over 7 bases. The CDR3 has 13 amino acids. The trim removed 4 bases at V and 5 bases at J, leaving 5 bases unmatched. CDR1 and CDR2 (germline): SGHTA, FQGTGA. CDR3 loop: CASSSTGVDEQYF. The CDR3 nucleotides read TGTGCCAGCAGCTCAACAGGGGTGGACGAGCAGTACTTC.

This chain joins TRBV20-1 and TRBJ2-7; D possibly corresponds to TRBD1 (7 bases). Between the trimmed V and J ends, which lost 5 bases and 3 bases, there was a span of 17 bases. The CDR3 is made up of 14 amino acids. Germline-derived CDR1 and CDR2 are DFQATT and SNEGSKA (reference sequence). CDR3 coding DNA: TGCAGTGCTCTAAACCAGGGGGGAGGCTACGAGCAGTACTTC. Encoded protein: CSALNQGGGYEQYF.

This clonotype showed up many times. This chain connects TRBV5-1 to TRBJ1-6; 9 bases are shared with TRBD1. With 3 bases clipped from V and 9 bases from J, the junction kept 1 base outside the gene matches. Germline V gene sequence: CDR1 SGHRS, CDR2 YFSETQ. The CDR3 has 13 amino acids. The CDR3 DNA reads as TGCGCCAGCAGCTCGGACAGGGGTTCACCCCTCCACTTT. Its translation: CASSSDRGSPLHF.

The chain is built from TRBV30 and TRBJ2-5; D not resolved. This CDR3 has 16 amino acids. The ends were cut back, 2 bases at V and 4 bases at J, with 20 bases in the middle. The V gene's germline CDR1 is GTSNPN and CDR2 SVGIG (reference sequence). In DNA, the CDR3 is TGTGCCTGGAGTCCCCGGGCCCCCGGATTAGGAGAGACCCAGTACTTC. Translation gives CAWSPRAPGLGETQYF.

This clonotype has only a few counts. J is TRBJ1-5 and V is TRBV28, with 8 positions matching TRBD1. CDR3 length equals 15 residues. V dropped 4 bases and J dropped 3; count of bases not matched to a gene: 5. Per germline, CDR1 MDHEN and CDR2 SYDVKM. The CDR3 region is CASSSGQGYNQPQHF. In DNA form, the CDR3 reads TGTGCCAGCAGTTCCGGACAGGGATACAATCAGCCCCAGCATTTT.

There are many counts of this clonotype. The chain is built from TRBV29-1 and TRBJ1-1; tentatively, D is TRBD1 (5 bases). The V end was cut by 5 bases, the J end by 1 base, with 11 bases between. CDR3 length equals 13 residues. The germline CDR1 and CDR2 sequences are SQVTM and ANQGSEA. The CDR3 sequence: CSVRLDTNTEAFF. CDR3 coding DNA: TGCAGCGTTCGTTTGGACACGAACACTGAAGCTTTCTTT.

A few counts support this clonotype. The V call is TRBV5-8, the J call TRBJ1-1, with TRBD1 identical over 8 bases. Germline CDR1 SGHTS, CDR2 YDEGEE. The J segment lost 5 bases and the V segment lost 0 bases, leaving 3 bases of the junction unmatched. The CDR3 spans 14 residues. The CDR3 region is CASSLGQGFTEAFF. CDR3 nucleotide sequence: TGTGCCAGCAGCTTGGGACAGGGGTTTACTGAAGCTTTCTTT.

J is TRBJ2-7 and V is TRBV12-3 or TRBV12-4; no clear D. V was cut by 6 bases and J by 3 bases, with 18 bases left in between. The CDR3 contains 15 residues. The CDR3 loop is CASSETVERGYEQYF. CDR3 coding DNA: TGTGCCAGCAGCGAGACTGTTGAGCGTGGCTACGAGCAGTACTTC.

This clonotype was recorded many times. The V and J genes are TRBV10-1 and TRBJ1-4; D not certain. Germline lookup yields CDR1 WNHNN and CDR2 SYGVQD (reference sequence). This CDR3 spans 13 amino acids. The ends were cut back, 5 bases at V and 8 bases at J, with 12 bases in the middle. CDR3 in DNA: TGCGCCAGCAGTCGCGGCCGAGGCGAAAAACTGTTTTTT. It codes for CASSRGRGEKLFF.

This clonotype was observed at least ten times. CDR3 bases: TGCAGTGCCCTGCCCCGGGACATCTATGGCTACACCTTC. This gives the protein CSALPRDIYGYTF. The chain is built from TRBV20-1 and TRBJ1-2; tentatively, D is TRBD1 (6 bases). V shed 6 bases and J shed 4 bases, with 15 bases lying between them. Germline CDR1 is DFQATT and CDR2 is SNEGSKA (reference sequence). The CDR3 length is 13 residues.

This clonotype was counted ten times or more. The chain combines TRBV19 with TRBJ2-5; D uncertain. In germline, CDR1 is LNHDA, CDR2 SQIVND (reference sequence). Deletions cut 3 bases from V and 3 bases from J, with 8 bases between. The CDR3 spans 13 residues. The chain's CDR3 is CASSIGQKETQYF. The CDR3 DNA sequence: TGTGCCAGTAGTATTGGTCAGAAAGAGACCCAGTACTTC.

This clonotype has at least ten counts. The chain combines TRBV19 with TRBJ1-2; D remains unclear. The length of the CDR3 is 13 residues. Germline V lookup: CDR1 LNHDA, CDR2 SQIVND (reference sequence). V lost 6 bases, J lost 8 bases, and 16 bases lay in between. CDR3 sequence (DNA): TGTGCCAGTAGCTACGACACCCTCAGGGGCTACACCTTC. Residues: CASSYDTLRGYTF.

This clonotype showed up many times. This chain connects TRBV20-1 to TRBJ2-7, with TRBD2 as a possible D gene (5 bases). The germline CDR1 and CDR2 sequences are DFQATT and SNEGSKA (reference sequence). The CDR3 has 13 amino acids. The ends were cut back, 7 bases at V and 2 bases at J, with 15 bases in the middle. CDR3 sequence reads: CSGSHPGTYEQYF. The CDR3 bases are TGCAGTGGCAGCCATCCGGGGACCTACGAGCAGTACTTC.

This clonotype was recorded many times. This chain connects TRBV29-1 to TRBJ1-2; a possible D gene is TRBD1 (5 bases). Germline CDR1 reads SQVTM; CDR2 reads ANQGSEA. CDR3 length: 13 residues. Trimming removed 7 bases at V and 3 bases at J, with 15 bases between. This CDR3 is CSAYRDADYGYTF. CDR3 sequence (DNA): TGCAGCGCCTACCGGGACGCCGACTATGGCTACACCTTC.

This clonotype was detected only a few times. This chain uses TRBV6-1 with TRBJ2-7, with 7 bases fitting TRBD1. This CDR3 is 13 amino acids long. CDR1 MNHNS and CDR2 SASEGT come from the germline V gene. Trimming took 4 bases from V and 5 from J; bases not matched to a gene: 5. CDR3 loop: CASSGYRGDEQYF. The CDR3 nucleotides read TGTGCCAGCAGTGGATACAGGGGTGACGAGCAGTACTTC.

This clonotype was seen at least ten times. This chain uses TRBV9 with TRBJ2-7; tentatively, D is TRBD1 (6 bases). V gave up 4 bases and J gave up 5 bases, with 13 bases separating them. Germline CDR1 and CDR2: SGDLS and YYNGEE. The CDR3 contains 13 residues. Here the CDR3 DNA reads TGTGCCAGCAGCCCTCATACAGGGAACGAGCAGTACTTC. It yields the protein CASSPHTGNEQYF.

The table lists this clonotype with many counts. This chain links TRBV4-1 with TRBJ1-2; D is perhaps TRBD1 (5 bases). The germline gives CDR1 MGHRA, CDR2 YSYEKL. Trimming removed 4 bases at V and 10 bases at J, with 19 bases between. The CDR3 is made up of 14 amino acids. The DNA for the CDR3 is TGCGCCAGCAGCCGAACCGGGACGGAAAAGGACTACACCTTC. Protein sequence: CASSRTGTEKDYTF.

The rearrangement links TRBV27 to TRBJ2-7; 8 nucleotides match TRBD2. With 5 bases clipped from V and 4 bases from J, the junction kept 10 bases outside the gene matches. The CDR3 spans 15 residues. Germline lookup yields CDR1 MNHEY and CDR2 SMNVEV (reference sequence). DNA of the CDR3: TGTGCCAGCAGTAGGGAAGCGGGAGTTAATTACGAGCAGTACTTC. Residues: CASSREAGVNYEQYF.

The chain is built from TRBV20-1 and TRBJ2-5; 12 bases line up with TRBD1. J lost 2 bases, V lost 1 base, and 5 bases had no gene match. Germline-derived CDR1 and CDR2 are DFQATT and SNEGSKA (reference sequence). CDR3 length: 16 residues. The CDR3 sequence: CSARVGDRGRQETQYF. CDR3 coding DNA: TGCAGTGCTAGAGTTGGGGACAGGGGGCGACAAGAGACCCAGTACTTC.